The 21 T cell receptor beta chains reported below all come from one sample, sequenced in a study of CD8+ T cells in alopecia areata. Treatment: oral pan-JAK inhibitor, 5-10 mg twice daily. Extraction of RNA preceded its reverse transcription into cDNA, which served as the sequencing template. Profiled with immunoSEQ multiplex PCR; TCRdb holds only in-frame clones, not every one. Among approximately 300,000 clones listed, roughly 50% were seen once. This material consisted of CD4+ T cells sorted from blood, taken at week 24, from a patient treated with tofacitinib. The receptors were gathered from a human donor with alopecia areata.

This clone was seen a few times. V is TRBV29-1 and J is TRBJ2-3; 10 nucleotides align to TRBD1. This CDR3 has 14 residues. Per the germline V gene, CDR1 is SQVTM and CDR2 is ANQGSEA. V shed 4 bases and J 6 bases; nucleotides not matched to a gene: 7. In DNA form, the CDR3 reads TGCAGCGTTGCCGGGACAGGGGCCGGGGATACGCAGTATTTT. It codes for CSVAGTGAGDTQYF.

The V and J genes are TRBV5-1 and TRBJ2-4; tentatively, D is TRBD1 (5 bases). The CDR3 is 14 amino acids. The germline CDR1 and CDR2 sequences are SGHRS and YFSETQ. V was cut by 3 bases and J by 5 bases, with 12 bases left in between. Written as DNA, the CDR3 is TGCGCCAGCAGCTCGACAGTGAGCCAAAACATTCAGTACTTC. Its protein product is CASSSTVSQNIQYF. The variable domain in full, with the rest retrieved from reference TRBV5-1 and TRBJ2-4, is KAGVTQTPRYLIKTRGQQVTLSCSPISGHRSVSWYQQTPGQGLQFLFEYFSETQRNKGNFPGRFSGRQFSNSRSEMNVSTLELGDSALYLCASSSTVSQNIQYFGAGTRLSVL.

This chain connects TRBV29-1 to TRBJ1-1, with TRBD1 identical over 8 bases. The germline V gene encodes CDR1 SQVTM and CDR2 ANQGSEA. This CDR3 spans 12 amino acids. V lost 4 bases, J lost 6 bases, and 4 bases stayed unmatched. The DNA for the CDR3 is TGCAGCGTTGCCCAGGGGGCGGCTGAAGCTTTCTTT. Translated: CSVAQGAAEAFF.

This clone showed up just a few times. The genes are TRBV29-1 and TRBJ1-1; no clear D gene. There are 13 residues in the CDR3. The germline gives CDR1 SQVTM, CDR2 ANQGSEA. Trimming shortened V by 3 bases and J by 0 bases, and 8 bases separated the two germline ends. The CDR3 reads CSVDRILNTEAFF. The CDR3 nucleotides are TGCAGCGTTGACCGGATTTTGAACACTGAAGCTTTCTTT.

This clone has at least ten counts. CDR3 in amino acids: CASSPPGQAHEKLFF. The CDR3 DNA is TGTGCCAGCTCACCCCCGGGACAGGCTCATGAAAAACTGTTTTTT. The genes are TRBV18 and TRBJ1-4; 8 positions agree with TRBD1. In germline, CDR1 is KGHSH, CDR2 LQKENI. This CDR3 has 15 amino acids. The J segment lost 6 bases and the V segment lost 3 bases, leaving 6 bases of the junction unmatched.

V is TRBV29-1 and J is TRBJ2-3; 7 bases align to TRBD1. V lost 3 bases and J lost 2; bases outside the gene matches: 2. This CDR3 has 13 residues. In germline, CDR1 is SQVTM, CDR2 ANQGSEA. For the CDR3, the DNA is TGCAGCGTTGATGGACAGGCCACAGATACGCAGTATTTT. It encodes CSVDGQATDTQYF.

The rearrangement links TRBV7-8 to TRBJ1-5; TRBD1 agrees at 8 bases. The V gene's germline CDR1 is SGHVS and CDR2 FQNEAQ. This CDR3 spans 16 amino acids. V was clipped by 5 bases and J by 5 bases; unmatched bases: 11. This chain's CDR3 is CASSPSQGAVYQPQHF. CDR3 in DNA: TGTGCCAGCAGCCCATCCCAGGGGGCAGTCTATCAGCCCCAGCATTTT. Variable domain in full (rest from reference TRBV7-8 and TRBJ1-5): GAGVSQSPRYKVAKRGQDVALRCDPISGHVSLFWYQQALGQGPEFLTYFQNEAQLDKSGLPSDRFFAERPEGSVSTLKIQRTQQEDSAVYLCASSPSQGAVYQPQHFGDGTRLSIL.

The chain links TRBV6-5 to TRBJ2-7, with TRBD2 matching 7 bases. Germline CDR1 and CDR2: MNHEY and SVGAGI. The CDR3 is 16 amino acids. V lost 0 bases and J lost 2; bases outside the gene matches: 7. The CDR3 coding sequence is TGTGCCAGCAGTTACTCCGCCCGGGGGGACGCCTACGAGCAGTACTTC. Amino acid sequence: CASSYSARGDAYEQYF.

This clone occurred once. V gene TRBV29-1 combines with J gene TRBJ2-5, with 7 bases matching TRBD2. CDR3 size: 14 residues. J lost 3 bases, V lost 4 bases, and 8 bases had no gene match. From germline, CDR1 is SQVTM and CDR2 ANQGSEA. The CDR3 DNA follows: TGCAGCGTTGTAGGCGGGGGTGTTAAAGAGACCCAGTACTTC. This codes for CSVVGGGVKETQYF.

The rearrangement uses TRBV2 and TRBJ1-5; tentatively, D is TRBD1 (5 bases). With 6 bases removed from V and 7 bases from J, the gap between germline ends came to 13 bases. The CDR3 spans 13 residues. Germline V gives CDR1 SNHLY, CDR2 FYNNEI. CDR3 loop: CASSAGTGQPQHF. For the CDR3, the DNA is TGTGCCAGCAGCGCTGGGACGGGGCAGCCCCAGCATTTT.

As concerns this clone: At the DNA level, this CDR3 is encoded by other sequences in the same sample as well. The V and J genes are TRBV2 and TRBJ1-1; the match to TRBD1 covers 7 bases. Germline assignment: CDR1 SNHLY and CDR2 FYNNEI. V gave up 4 bases and J gave up 3 bases; unmatched junction bases: 2. The CDR3 extends over 13 amino acids. The chain's CDR3 is CASSGQGDTEAFF. The CDR3 nucleotides are TGTGCCAGCAGTGGACAGGGTGACACTGAAGCTTTCTTT.

The chain joins TRBV6-5 to TRBJ1-5; no definite D call. The length of the CDR3 is 13 residues. Trimming stripped 6 bases from V and 4 bases from J, with 10 bases between. The germline V gene has CDR1 MNHEY and CDR2 SVGAGI. CDR3 in amino acids: CASRVLINQPQHF. CDR3 nucleotides: TGTGCCAGCAGGGTACTTATTAATCAGCCCCAGCATTTT.

The chain links TRBV5-4 to TRBJ1-6, with 8 bases matching TRBD1. The CDR3 is 19 residues long. From germline, CDR1 is SGHNT and CDR2 YYREEE (reference sequence). V lost 1 base to trimming and J lost 7 bases; unmatched junction nucleotides: 16. The CDR3 DNA reads TGTGCCAGCAGCTTGTCGTACAGGGGGGGAACAAAAGACAATTCACCCCTCCACTTT. Amino acids: CASSLSYRGGTKDNSPLHF.

V is TRBV5-1 and J is TRBJ2-5, with 7 bases fitting TRBD1. Germline lookup yields CDR1 SGHRS and CDR2 YFSETQ. After removal of 4 bases from V and 5 bases from J, the junction contained 11 bases not matched to a gene. This CDR3 region has 15 residues. CDR3: CASSKEGGGEETQYF. The DNA of the CDR3 is TGCGCCAGCAGCAAAGAAGGGGGCGGCGAGGAGACCCAGTACTTC.

The chain is built from TRBV9 and TRBJ2-5; perhaps TRBD2 as D (5 bases). The CDR3 spans 15 residues. With 4 bases removed from V and 4 bases from J, the gap between germline ends came to 17 bases. The V gene's germline CDR1 is SGDLS and CDR2 YYNGEE. CDR3 nucleotides: TGTGCCAGCAGCTCTCGATCCGGGATCCCAGAGACCCAGTACTTC. Translated, it gives CASSSRSGIPETQYF.

This clone came up a few times. V is TRBV5-1 and J is TRBJ2-1; 9 bases match TRBD1. The trim removed 4 bases at V and 6 bases at J, leaving 8 bases unmatched. The CDR3 covers 15 residues. The germline V gene has CDR1 SGHRS and CDR2 YFSETQ. The CDR3 DNA sequence: TGCGCCAGCAGCCGTGGACAGGGGCGGATCAATGAGCAGTTCTTC. It specifies CASSRGQGRINEQFF.

CDR3 nucleotides: TGCGCCAGCAGCTTGGATACGCCGGGACAGGGGAACACCGGGGAGCTGTTTTTT. This translates into CASSLDTPGQGNTGELFF. The V and J genes are TRBV5-1 and TRBJ2-2; 9 bases line up with TRBD1. V gave up 0 bases and J gave up 1 base; unmatched junction bases: 7. Germline values: CDR1 SGHRS, CDR2 YFSETQ. The CDR3 runs to 18 residues.

The rearrangement uses TRBV2 and TRBJ1-4; no reliable D call. The length of the CDR3 is 12 residues. V was cut by 2 bases and J by 6 bases, with 4 bases left in between. Looked up from germline, CDR1 is SNHLY and CDR2 is FYNNEI. The chain's CDR3 is CASSERDEKLFF. The CDR3 DNA reads TGTGCCAGCAGTGAAAGGGATGAAAAACTGTTTTTT. The full variable domain, completed using reference TRBV2 and TRBJ1-4, is EPEVTQTPSHQVTQMGQEVILRCVPISNHLYFYWYRQILGQKVEFLVSFYNNEISEKSEIFDDQFSVERPDGSNFTLKIRSTKLEDSAMYFCASSERDEKLFFGSGTQLSVL.

A single count supports this clone. V gene TRBV5-1 combines with J gene TRBJ1-5, with 8 bases fitting TRBD1. From germline, CDR1 is SGHRS and CDR2 YFSETQ. J lost 5 bases, V lost 0 bases, and 1 base had no gene match. The CDR3 extends over 14 amino acids. CDR3 loop: CASSLGQGYQPQHF. CDR3 nucleotides: TGCGCCAGCAGCTTGGGACAGGGGTATCAGCCCCAGCATTTT.

The chain couples TRBV5-1 to TRBJ1-1; D unclear. The CDR3 is made up of 15 amino acids. Per the germline V gene, CDR1 is SGHRS and CDR2 is YFSETQ. V lost 0 bases to trimming and J lost 0 bases, with 9 bases between them. The CDR3 bases are TGCGCCAGCAGCTTGGGGTTACTACTGAACACTGAAGCTTTCTTT. It specifies CASSLGLLLNTEAFF.

This clone was seen more than once but under ten times. V usage is TRBV7-2 and J usage is TRBJ2-3; a possible D gene is TRBD1 (5 bases). The CDR3 is made up of 13 amino acids. In germline, CDR1 is SGHTA, CDR2 FQGNSA. The V end was cut by 2 bases, the J end by 4 bases, with 7 bases between. The CDR3 sequence is CASSLQGSDTQYF. The CDR3 region has the DNA TGTGCCAGCAGCTTACAGGGTTCAGATACGCAGTATTTT.